This is a list of T cell receptor beta chains from one sample in a study of cytomegalovirus exposure and HLA in healthy donors. Sequencing used immunoSEQ multiplex PCR; TCRdb keeps in-frame clones, though not all of them. The repertoire includes under 200,000 clones, 65% to 85% of them detected once, and roughly 1.4% sits in the top ten. The material sequenced was PBMCs. The receptors stem from a man between 45 and 60 years old in good health and CMV-seropositive. Both conserved end residues are part of each CDR3. A D gene is named only where the DNA matches it firmly. Expanded clones get a size class; other rows say once, few or many, or leave the size out.

once,TRBJ2-7,TRBV19,TRBD2,CASSITTSGNLYEQYF,TGTGCCAGTAGTATCACGACTAGCGGGAACTTGTACGAGCAGTACTTC
.,TRBJ2-1,TRBV29-1,TRBD1,CSVEGQGDYNEQFF,TGCAGCGTTGAGGGACAGGGGGACTACAATGAGCAGTTCTTC
.,TRBJ2-7,TRBV2,.,CASEVGYEQYF,TGTGCCAGCGAGGTTGGCTACGAGCAGTACTTC
.,TRBJ1-1,TRBV5-1,TRBD1,CASSLRTGNTEAFF,TGCGCCAGCAGCCTGAGGACAGGGAACACTGAAGCTTTCTTT
once,TRBJ1-1,TRBV6-1,TRBD1,CASSRTGTMNTEAFF,TGTGCCAGCAGTAGGACAGGCACCATGAACACTGAAGCTTTCTTT
once,TRBJ2-7,TRBV7-8,TRBD1,CASSIRDRGYEQYF,TGTGCCAGCAGCATCCGGGACAGGGGTTACGAGCAGTACTTC
.,TRBJ2-2,TRBV5-1,.,CASRTVNANTGELFF,TGCGCCAGCAGGACAGTGAACGCGAACACCGGGGAGCTGTTTTTT
.,TRBJ2-2,TRBV9,TRBD2,CASSGVAGGATGELFF,TGTGCCAGCAGCGGCGTAGCGGGGGGAGCGACCGGGGAGCTGTTTTTT
.,TRBJ2-5,TRBV6-8,TRBD2,CASSSASGRAGEETQYF,TGTGCCAGCAGTTCCGCGAGCGGGAGGGCCGGAGAAGAGACCCAGTACTTC
.,TRBJ2-1,TRBV2,TRBD1,CASRGTGPYNEQFF,TGTGCCAGCAGGGGGACAGGTCCCTACAATGAGCAGTTCTTC
.,TRBJ2-5,TRBV5-8,.,CASSFTGAGLAETQYF,TGTGCCAGCAGCTTTACGGGAGCGGGTCTCGCGGAGACCCAGTACTTC
.,TRBJ2-5,TRBV7-2,TRBD2,CASSPVGSGGAGETQYF,TGTGCCAGCAGCCCGGTAGGGAGCGGGGGGGCCGGAGAGACCCAGTACTTC
.,TRBJ2-3,TRBV5-1,TRBD2,CASSSLTSGGTDTQYF,TGCGCCAGCAGCTCGCTGACTAGCGGGGGCACAGATACGCAGTATTTT
once,TRBJ2-5,TRBV5-1,.,CASSAQGREETQYF,TGCGCCAGCAGCGCCCAGGGGAGGGAGGAGACCCAGTACTTC
.,TRBJ2-3,TRBV27,.,CASSLGPLGAKRGTDTQYF,TGTGCCAGCAGTTTAGGGCCGCTGGGCGCAAAGAGGGGGACAGATACGCAGTATTTT
few,TRBJ1-5,TRBV6-5,.,CASSYTTGSDQPQHF,TGTGCCAGCAGTTACACAACAGGGTCGGATCAGCCCCAGCATTTT
.,TRBJ1-2,TRBV6-5,TRBD1,CASSYGTGYNYGYTF,TGTGCCAGCAGTTACGGGACAGGATATAACTATGGCTACACCTTC
few,TRBJ2-4,TRBV7-8,.,CASSLAGPNIQYF,TGTGCCAGCAGCTTAGCGGGCCCCAACATTCAGTACTTC
.,TRBJ2-3,TRBV15,.,CATSRPNTDTQYF,TGTGCCACCAGCAGACCAAACACAGATACGCAGTATTTT
.,TRBJ1-4,TRBV6-1,TRBD1,CASRGQGAEKLFF,TGTGCCAGCAGGGGACAGGGCGCGGAAAAACTGTTTTTT
.,TRBJ2-3,TRBV7-2,.,CASRIGTDTQYF,TGTGCCAGCAGGATCGGGACAGATACGCAGTATTTT
.,TRBJ1-2,TRBV30,TRBD1,CAWSPGDREGYTF,TGTGCCTGGAGCCCAGGGGACAGGGAAGGCTACACCTTC
.,TRBJ1-1,TRBV18,TRBD1,CASSVTGSNTEAFF,TGTGCCAGCTCAGTGACAGGGTCGAACACTGAAGCTTTCTTT
few,TRBJ1-2,TRBV28,.,CASSLDSSNYGYTF,TGTGCCAGCAGTTTAGACAGTTCTAACTATGGCTACACCTTC
.,TRBJ2-1,TRBV29-1,.,CSAKNTLSPPGQFF,TGCAGCGCCAAAAACACCCTATCCCCACCGGGGCAGTTCTTC
few,TRBJ2-7,TRBV4-2,.,CASSQDLARSSYEQYF,TGTGCCAGCAGCCAAGATCTAGCGCGAAGCTCCTACGAGCAGTACTTC
.,TRBJ2-7,TRBV28,TRBD2,CASHSGGTYEQYF,TGTGCCAGCCACTCCGGGGGGACTTACGAGCAGTACTTC
.,TRBJ1-5,TRBV30,.,CAWSLTDNQPQHF,TGTGCCTGGAGTCTGACAGACAATCAGCCCCAGCATTTT
.,TRBJ1-1,TRBV28,.,CASSSGDTEAFF,TGTGCCAGCAGTTCGGGGGACACTGAAGCTTTCTTT
.,TRBJ2-7,TRBV5-1,.,CASSFGREGTGPYEQYF,TGCGCCAGCAGCTTCGGCAGGGAAGGAACAGGGCCCTACGAGCAGTACTTC
.,TRBJ1-2,TRBV27,.,CASSLSGSYGYTF,TGTGCCAGCAGTTTGTCAGGGTCCTATGGCTACACCTTC
.,TRBJ2-3,TRBV9,.,CASSPAVTGGTDTQYF,TGTGCCAGCAGCCCTGCCGTGACAGGTGGGACAGATACGCAGTATTTT
few,TRBJ1-2,TRBV6-1,.,CASGARNYGYTF,TGTGCCAGCGGAGCAAGAAACTATGGCTACACCTTC
few,TRBJ1-3,TRBV28,.,CASSIQQGWSGNTIYF,TGTGCCAGCAGTATACAACAGGGATGGTCCGGAAACACCATATATTTT
.,TRBJ2-7,TRBV6-5,TRBD2,CASSYSKASGSREQYF,TGTGCCAGCAGTTACTCGAAGGCTAGCGGGAGCCGCGAGCAGTACTTC
few,TRBJ2-2,TRBV5-1,.,CASSLDGAGELFF,TGCGCCAGCAGCTTGGATGGAGCCGGGGAGCTGTTTTTT
.,TRBJ2-7,TRBV28,TRBD1,CASSPPLGTGHPYEQYF,TGTGCCAGCAGTCCTCCCCTCGGGACAGGTCATCCCTACGAGCAGTACTTC
.,TRBJ2-7,TRBV7-2,.,CASSSRGKTYEQYF,TGTGCCAGCAGCAGTCGGGGGAAAACCTACGAGCAGTACTTC
.,TRBJ2-7,TRBV2,.,CASSPSVSYEQYF,TGTGCCAGCAGTCCGAGCGTCTCCTACGAGCAGTACTTC
.,TRBJ1-5,TRBV28,.,CASSLSPILDNQPQHF,TGTGCCAGCAGTTTATCCCCGATACTAGACAATCAGCCCCAGCATTTT
.,TRBJ2-5,TRBV9,TRBD1,CASSAYGTGGSDQYF,TGTGCCAGCAGCGCGTACGGGACAGGGGGCTCGGACCAGTACTTC
.,TRBJ2-3,TRBV15,TRBD2,CATSRALAGSTDTQYF,TGTGCCACCAGCAGAGCACTAGCGGGGAGCACAGATACGCAGTATTTT
.,TRBJ1-1,TRBV4-2,.,CASSQDAGTEAFF,TGTGCCAGCAGCCAAGATGCAGGCACTGAAGCTTTCTTT
.,TRBJ1-3,TRBV28,TRBD1,CASTSGTGGNTIYF,TGTGCCAGCACCTCCGGGACAGGAGGAAACACCATATATTTT
.,TRBJ2-5,TRBV2,.,CASSAEGTQYF,TGTGCCAGCAGCGCAGAGGGGACCCAGTACTTC
.,TRBJ1-1,TRBV5-1,TRBD1,CASTLWTGARTEAFF,TGCGCCAGCACACTTTGGACAGGGGCGAGAACTGAAGCTTTCTTT
.,TRBJ2-1,TRBV7-8,.,CASSLAWNEQFF,TGTGCCAGCAGCCTTGCGTGGAATGAGCAGTTCTTC
.,TRBJ1-1,TRBV7-9,.,CASSFSLQTNTEAFF,TGTGCCAGCAGCTTTAGTCTGCAAACGAACACTGAAGCTTTCTTT